This TCR beta chain was captured by sequencing in a study of T cells in Graves' hyperthyroidism and ophthalmopathy (dated by TCRdb to between 2018 and 2021). Regarding the research as a whole: Peripheral blood samples were taken at initial diagnosis, before any treatment was given. A discovery cohort of around 100 patients, approximately 45 with Graves' ophthalmopathy and 57 with stable Graves' hyperthyroidism, was used to find distinguishing TCR V-J signatures. Whether ophthalmopathy could be predicted prospectively was tested in an independent validation cohort made up of under 20 hyperthyroidism patients plus 17 patients who later progressed to ophthalmopathy. The roughly 100 discovery patients were randomly split 7:3 into training and test sets. The study also compared thyroid tissue and blood T-cell repertoires from several Graves' hyperthyroidism patients. Following sampling, methimazole starting at 30 mg daily was given to hyperthyroidism patients, and high-dose intravenous methylprednisolone was given to ophthalmopathy patients. The paper reports TCR Vbeta CDR3 sequencing of about 140 peripheral blood samples: 43 ophthalmopathy, about 75 hyperthyroidism and around 17 progressor patients.

Amplification of TCR beta CDR3 regions was carried out from RNA transcripts. For the first round of RT-PCR on the TCR CDR3, the HTBI primer set was used together with the Qiagen OneStep RT-PCR kit. Libraries were constructed in a second round of multiplex PCR, after which size selection and purification were performed. Sequencing of the libraries was done on an Illumina HiSeq2000 using paired-end 100 bp reads. Per the original workflow: SOAPnuke was used to process the raw data, removing reads that contained adapters or uncalled bases, had a mean Phred below 15, or lacked an exact match to the constant primer or identifier. COPE v1.2.5 was used to merge high-quality paired reads, and clonotypes were defined as unique nucleotide sequences. Clonotypes were aligned to IMGT TRBV, TRBD and TRBJ reference segments using MiTCR v1.1. Analysis was restricted to V-J combinations with a frequency above 0.0001, which covered about 99% of repertoires. A TCS score was defined as the ratio between F50 (clonal expansion) and ExV (chaos), using BLOSUM62-based TCRdist between CDR3 peptides within each V-J. Welch's t-statistics and random forest reduced around 550 V-J features to 10 to 15, which were used in a naive Bayes classifier (R e1071). TCRdb trimmed the raw reads at Q25, called clones with MiXCR and kept productive beta chains. Each CDR3 protein appears once, grouped with its most common genes and DNA. The V and J calls reflect TCRdb's pipeline rather than the authors' work. The sample profile shows around 250,000 distinct CDR3 sequences; approximately 14% of them were found once. The top ten hold about 14% of the sample.

Points the paper makes about the study in general: A model built on a 13 V-J signature distinguished ophthalmopathy from stable hyperthyroidism, reaching 87.88% sensitivity and about 81% specificity in cross-validation and 80%/75% in testing. Blood samples also contained most of the expanded thyroid clonotypes (frequency above 0.001), which suggests that blood repertoires may reflect thyroid immune responses. In validation, the model predicted progression to ophthalmopathy a median of around six months before onset, with about 64% sensitivity and 72.22% specificity. No statistical method was used to set the sample size in advance, and investigators knew the group allocation.

Hyperthyroidism patients were newly diagnosed, had a disease duration of under 2 months, and were aged 18 to 65 years. The study excluded patients with uncontrolled infections, other autoimmune diseases, pregnancy or lactation. Diagnoses relied on clinical symptoms, serum thyroxine and TRAb, thyroid ultrasound and orbital computed tomography. Blood from progressor patients was drawn when they were first diagnosed with hyperthyroidism, before any ophthalmopathy symptoms appeared. Ficoll-Paque density gradient centrifugation was used to isolate PBMCs from under 11 ml of fresh peripheral blood. Patients classed as progressors first received a Graves' hyperthyroidism diagnosis and then went on to develop ophthalmopathy during follow-up. Trizol reagent was used to extract total RNA, and RNA quality was then checked on an Agilent 2100 Bioanalyzer. Trimming takes 1 base from V and 5 bases from J, and the germline ends sit 10 bases apart. Taken from cysteine to phenylalanine, the CDR3 has 14 residues. The sequence is cut down to CDR3 DNA, 42 bases in frame from base 1. Reading the germline V gene (reference sequence) gives CDR1 LNHDA and CDR2 SQIVND.

In regard to this clonotype: Its antigen is still unknown. The sample holds no much larger clone one base away, and base qualities are not on file.

Sequencing was carried out using blood. Recombination connected TRBV19 to TRBJ2-3; the D segment could be TRBD2, given 5 matching bases. This clonotype originated in a woman aged 40 to 50 with Graves' hyperthyroidism that later progressed to Graves' ophthalmopathy. The sequence in DNA is TGTGCCAGTAGTATAGTTCGGGAAGAAGATACGCAGTATTTT. Translated, it reads CASSIVREEDTQYF.